These T cell receptor beta chains were read from a single sample in a study of tumor-infiltrating lymphocytes in primary liver carcinoma. A single record per CDR3 protein comes from TCRdb applying MiXCR to the multiplex PCR reads. The sample includes under 200,000 distinct CDR3 sequences, around 81% of them seen just once. Sequenced: tumor tissue from primary liver carcinoma. The receptors derive from a man aged 35-49 years with primary liver carcinoma and hepatitis B virus infection. CDR3s leave out the opening cysteine and the closing phenylalanine or tryptophan.

V	J	CDR3
TRBV5-6	TRBJ2-1	ASSWGLTGVLTYNEQF
TRBV7-9	TRBJ2-7	ASSTSAVSYEQY
TRBV30	TRBJ2-3	GWSRLAFTDTQY
TRBV30	TRBJ1-5	AWALAVGRSQPQH
TRBV5-5	TRBJ2-5	ASSPSGKSETQY
TRBV6-2/TRBV6-3	TRBJ2-5	TSSSGRANTQY
TRBV29-1	TRBJ1-1	SVYQGRAEVF
TRBV7-8	TRBJ2-4	ASSLVGENIQY
TRBV11-1	TRBJ2-4	ASGFPGTSRTKDIQY
TRBV29-1	TRBJ2-5	SAPRGQGNTQY
TRBV7-9	TRBJ2-5	ASNRGRVDETQY
TRBV11-3	TRBJ2-1	ASSLINGRPYNKQF
TRBV4-2	TRBJ2-5	ASSHDLMGGPTSETQY
TRBV12-3/TRBV12-4	TRBJ2-2	ASCWGRHAGELF
TRBV2	TRBJ1-2	TSMPQGGRYT
TRBV29-1	TRBJ2-2	RVGTSVANTGELI
TRBV12-3/TRBV12-4	TRBJ2-5	ASTRNGTETQY
TRBV6-2/TRBV6-3	TRBJ2-1	ASTHGGYYNGQF
TRBV4-3	TRBJ1-3	ASSQTATRGGNTIY
TRBV11-1	TRBJ2-4	ASNRKQGDIHY
TRBV12-3/TRBV12-4	TRBJ2-2	ASSLGRRPTGELF
TRBV5-4	TRBJ2-7	ASSPTGTGNNEQY
TRBV29-1	TRBJ2-1	NSGTSNWKEQF
TRBV7-9	TRBJ2-5	ASSLMGTSEAQY
TRBV5-4	TRBJ2-2	ASSRKTARAGELF
TRBV7-9	TRBJ2-7	ASSRTRTVQY
TRBV6-5	TRBJ1-1	ASSSRRNTEAF
TRBV29-1	TRBJ2-7	SVVAGLPGYEQC
TRBV29-1	TRBJ1-1	TVLDSETF